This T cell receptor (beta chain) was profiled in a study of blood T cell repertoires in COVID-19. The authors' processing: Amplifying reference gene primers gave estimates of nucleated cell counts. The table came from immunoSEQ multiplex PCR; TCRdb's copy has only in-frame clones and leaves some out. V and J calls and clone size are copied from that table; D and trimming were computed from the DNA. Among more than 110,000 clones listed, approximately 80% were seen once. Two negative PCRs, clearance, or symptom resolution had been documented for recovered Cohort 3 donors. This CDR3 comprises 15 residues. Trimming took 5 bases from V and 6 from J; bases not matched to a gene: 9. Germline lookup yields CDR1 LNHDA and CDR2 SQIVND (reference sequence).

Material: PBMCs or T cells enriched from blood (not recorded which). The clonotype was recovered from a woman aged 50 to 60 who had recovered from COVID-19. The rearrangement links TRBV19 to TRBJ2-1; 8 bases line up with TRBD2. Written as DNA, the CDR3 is TGTGCCAGTAGTTCGCGACTAGCGAGAATCAATGAGCAGTTCTTC. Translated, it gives CASSSRLARINEQFF.